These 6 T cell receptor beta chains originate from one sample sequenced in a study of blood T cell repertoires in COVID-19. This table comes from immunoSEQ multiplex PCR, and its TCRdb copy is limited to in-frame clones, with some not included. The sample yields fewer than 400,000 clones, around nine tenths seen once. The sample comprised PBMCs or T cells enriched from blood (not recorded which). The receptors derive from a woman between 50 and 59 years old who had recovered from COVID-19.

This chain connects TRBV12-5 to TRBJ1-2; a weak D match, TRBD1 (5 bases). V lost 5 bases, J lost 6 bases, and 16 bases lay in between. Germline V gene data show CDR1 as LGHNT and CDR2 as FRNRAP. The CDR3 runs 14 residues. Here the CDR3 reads CASGKIQGKDGYTF. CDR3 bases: TGTGCTAGTGGTAAAATTCAGGGAAAGGATGGCTACACCTTC.

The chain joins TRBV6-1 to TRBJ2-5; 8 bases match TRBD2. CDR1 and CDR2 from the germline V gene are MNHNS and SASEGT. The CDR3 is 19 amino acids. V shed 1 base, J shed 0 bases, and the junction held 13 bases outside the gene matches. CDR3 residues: CASSEEPHRGGGYQETQYF. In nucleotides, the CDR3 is TGTGCCAGCAGTGAAGAACCCCACCGGGGCGGGGGGTACCAAGAGACCCAGTACTTC.

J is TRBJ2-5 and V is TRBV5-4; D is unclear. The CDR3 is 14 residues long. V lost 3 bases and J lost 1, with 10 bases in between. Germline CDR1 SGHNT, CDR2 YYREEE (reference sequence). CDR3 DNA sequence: TGTGCCAGCAGCTCCCCAGTGATCCAAGAGACCCAGTACTTC. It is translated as CASSSPVIQETQYF.

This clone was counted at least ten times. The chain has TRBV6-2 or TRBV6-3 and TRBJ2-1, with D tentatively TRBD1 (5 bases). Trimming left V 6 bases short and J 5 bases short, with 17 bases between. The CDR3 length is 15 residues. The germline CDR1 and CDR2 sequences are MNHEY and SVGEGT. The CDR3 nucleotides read TGTGCCAGCAGACCTCAGGGCAGCGTTGACAATGAGCAGTTCTTC. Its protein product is CASRPQGSVDNEQFF.

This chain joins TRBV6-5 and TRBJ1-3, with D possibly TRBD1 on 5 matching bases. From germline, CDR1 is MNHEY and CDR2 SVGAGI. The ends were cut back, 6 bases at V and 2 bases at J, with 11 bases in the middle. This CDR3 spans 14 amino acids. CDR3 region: CASSQVGPGNTIYF. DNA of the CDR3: TGTGCCAGCAGCCAAGTGGGGCCTGGAAACACCATATATTTT.

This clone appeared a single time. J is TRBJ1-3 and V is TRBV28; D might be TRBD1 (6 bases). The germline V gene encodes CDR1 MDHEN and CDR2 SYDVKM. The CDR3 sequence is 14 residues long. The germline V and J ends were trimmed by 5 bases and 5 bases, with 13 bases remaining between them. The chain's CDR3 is CASSPGDKRNTIYF. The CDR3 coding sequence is TGTGCCAGCAGTCCTGGGGACAAGCGAAACACCATATATTTT. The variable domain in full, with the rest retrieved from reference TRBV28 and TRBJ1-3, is DVKVTQSSRYLVKRTGEKVFLECVQDMDHENMFWYRQDPGLGLRLIYFSYDVKMKEKGDIPEGYSVSREKKERFSLILESASTNQTSMYLCASSPGDKRNTIYFGEGSWLTVV.